Listed below are T cell receptor beta chains from one sample, sequenced in a study of T cells in Graves' hyperthyroidism and ophthalmopathy. TCRdb reprocessed the multiplex PCR reads with MiXCR, giving one entry per CDR3 protein. This sample carries roughly 200,000 distinct CDR3 sequences, around 17% of them seen once, and the ten largest clones take approximately 56%. Sample: blood. These receptors all stem from a woman aged 50 to 60 with Graves' hyperthyroidism. The CDR3 runs from the conserved cysteine through the conserved F or W. D genes are given only for firm matches. Clone size is shown for a subset of rows, as once, few, many or a class of expanded clone.

cdr3_nt: TGCGCCAGCAGCCCTCGGACAGGGAATCAGCCCCAGCATTTT
cdr3_aa: CASSPRTGNQPQHF
j_call: TRBJ1-5
d_call: TRBD1
clone_size: few
v_call: TRBV5-1

cdr3_nt: TGCAGTGCCCTACCTAGCCTCCGGGACGAGCAGTACTTC
cdr3_aa: CSALPSLRDEQYF
j_call: TRBJ2-7
d_call: .
clone_size: many
v_call: TRBV20-1

cdr3_nt: TGTGCCAGCAGCCCCCTTCCGGGACAGAGACTTTACGAGCAGTACTTC
cdr3_aa: CASSPLPGQRLYEQYF
j_call: TRBJ2-7
d_call: TRBD1
clone_size: many
v_call: TRBV28

cdr3_nt: TGCAGTGCTAGGGGGGCGGAAGAGACCCAGTACTTC
cdr3_aa: CSARGAEETQYF
j_call: TRBJ2-5
d_call: .
clone_size: .
v_call: TRBV20-1

cdr3_nt: TGTGCCAGCAGCGTTGCCGGTGGTGTCTATGGCTACACCTTC
cdr3_aa: CASSVAGGVYGYTF
j_call: TRBJ1-2
d_call: .
clone_size: many
v_call: TRBV9

cdr3_nt: TGTGCCAGCTCACCTTTAAGGGACAGGGGGGACACTGAAGCTTTCTTT
cdr3_aa: CASSPLRDRGDTEAFF
j_call: TRBJ1-1
d_call: TRBD1
clone_size: few
v_call: TRBV18

cdr3_nt: TGTGCCAGCAGCGTAGATAGACAGGGGATCGGGGAGCTGTTTTTT
cdr3_aa: CASSVDRQGIGELFF
j_call: TRBJ2-2
d_call: TRBD1
clone_size: few
v_call: TRBV9

cdr3_nt: TGTGCCAGTCAGGGACAGCCCAACACAGATACGCAGTATTTT
cdr3_aa: CASQGQPNTDTQYF
j_call: TRBJ2-3
d_call: TRBD1
clone_size: many
v_call: TRBV19

cdr3_nt: TGTGCCAGCAGGACATCGATTGGGGGAACCATGAACACTGAAGCTTTCTTT
cdr3_aa: CASRTSIGGTMNTEAFF
j_call: TRBJ1-1
d_call: .
clone_size: .
v_call: TRBV7-9

cdr3_nt: TGTGCCAGCAGGCCGCTAGGGCGGTTGGAGACCCAGTACTTC
cdr3_aa: CASRPLGRLETQYF
j_call: TRBJ2-5
d_call: .
clone_size: .
v_call: TRBV7-9

cdr3_nt: TGTGCTAGTGGTTTGGTAGGTCAGGGGGCTGAAGCTTTCTTT
cdr3_aa: CASGLVGQGAEAFF
j_call: TRBJ1-1
d_call: TRBD1
clone_size: few
v_call: TRBV12-5

cdr3_nt: TGTGCCACCACGGGACAGGAAAGCTCTGGGGCCAACGTCCTGACTTTC
cdr3_aa: CATTGQESSGANVLTF
j_call: TRBJ2-6
d_call: TRBD1
clone_size: .
v_call: TRBV6-2/TRBV6-3

cdr3_nt: TGTGCCAGCAGTTTAGCGCTAGCGGGAGGCGATGAGCAGTTCTTC
cdr3_aa: CASSLALAGGDEQFF
j_call: TRBJ2-1
d_call: TRBD2
clone_size: many
v_call: TRBV28

cdr3_nt: TGTGCCAGTTTACAGGGAAGGGATGAGCAGTTCTTC
cdr3_aa: CASLQGRDEQFF
j_call: TRBJ2-1
d_call: .
clone_size: many
v_call: TRBV6-1

cdr3_nt: TGTGCCAGCAGCTTACTAGAGGGAAAATCACCCCTCCACTTT
cdr3_aa: CASSLLEGKSPLHF
j_call: TRBJ1-6
d_call: .
clone_size: .
v_call: TRBV7-9

cdr3_nt: TGCAGTGCTGGCCGACAGGGGGGGGCCTACGAGCAGTACTTC
cdr3_aa: CSAGRQGGAYEQYF
j_call: TRBJ2-7
d_call: TRBD1
clone_size: many
v_call: TRBV20-1

cdr3_nt: TGCAGTGCTATTGGACAGGCGTCCTACGAGCAGTACTTC
cdr3_aa: CSAIGQASYEQYF
j_call: TRBJ2-7
d_call: TRBD1
clone_size: many
v_call: TRBV20-1

cdr3_nt: TGCGCCAGCAGCTTGCTTTTAGAGGGCAATGAGCAGTTCTTC
cdr3_aa: CASSLLLEGNEQFF
j_call: TRBJ2-1
d_call: .
clone_size: many
v_call: TRBV5-1

cdr3_nt: TGTGCCAGCAGTGAAAAATCGCAGGGGGTCCACGAGCAGTACTTC
cdr3_aa: CASSEKSQGVHEQYF
j_call: TRBJ2-7
d_call: TRBD1
clone_size: many
v_call: TRBV6-1

cdr3_nt: TGTGCCAGCCAAGGGACAGGGTACGAGCAGTACTTC
cdr3_aa: CASQGTGYEQYF
j_call: TRBJ2-7
d_call: TRBD1
clone_size: many
v_call: TRBV2

cdr3_nt: TGTGCCACCAGTGACCATACAGGGGGCCGGCGCTATGGCTACACCTTC
cdr3_aa: CATSDHTGGRRYGYTF
j_call: TRBJ1-2
d_call: TRBD1
clone_size: .
v_call: TRBV24-1

cdr3_nt: TGCAGTGCAAGAACCACAGGGTACCAAGAGACCCAGTACTTC
cdr3_aa: CSARTTGYQETQYF
j_call: TRBJ2-5
d_call: .
clone_size: many
v_call: TRBV20-1

cdr3_nt: TGTGCCAGCAGCGCCCAACAGATACAAGAGACCCAGTACTTC
cdr3_aa: CASSAQQIQETQYF
j_call: TRBJ2-5
d_call: .
clone_size: .
v_call: TRBV7-6

cdr3_nt: TGCAGTGCTAGCCCGCCCTCCATGAACACTGAAGCTTTCTTT
cdr3_aa: CSASPPSMNTEAFF
j_call: TRBJ1-1
d_call: .
clone_size: many
v_call: TRBV20-1